This T cell receptor beta chain is from a study of beta chain features in type 1 diabetes. Findings and caveats of the study: Shorter TCRB CDR3s, moderately but significantly so, were found in Type 1 diabetes patients in all four CD4+ subsets.

This clone was seen more than once but under ten times. Its cognate antigen is unknown. This CDR3 contains 15 residues. Per the germline V gene, CDR1 is SQVTM and CDR2 is ANQGSEA. With V trimmed by 7 bases and J by 6 bases, 16 bases remained unmatched. Expressed TCRB transcripts were sequenced because the entire RNA isolate underwent reverse transcription. There were 3 million to 4 million reads on average in the naive, central memory and regulatory T cell samples. Sequencing used immunoSEQ multiplex PCR; TCRdb keeps in-frame clones, though not all of them. Of around 710,000 clones in the sample, 9.5% to 15% were seen once.

This clonotype originated in a man aged 25-40 years with type 1 diabetes. Sequencing was done on a sample of naive CD4+ T cells from blood. J is TRBJ1-2 and V is TRBV29-1; 8 bases line up with TRBD1. Here the CDR3 DNA reads TGCAGCGGCGCTGTGACAGGGGCCCCGAGTGATGGCTACACCTTC. Amino acids: CSGAVTGAPSDGYTF.